Presented here are 20 T cell receptor beta chains from one specimen sequenced in a study of spatial heterogeneity in lung cancer. Time point specified: sample taken at primary tumor resection. Whole RNA was taken from tumor, nontumor lung or frozen PBMC; it was then sequenced unsorted. TCRdb itself ran the 5' RACE reads through MiXCR, one entry per CDR3 protein. The profile shows tens of thousands of distinct CDR3 sequences, 6% to 9% of them singletons. The sequenced sample was PBMCs, obtained at surgery. The receptors come from a female donor with early-stage non-small cell lung cancer.

The table lists this clonotype with a few counts. The chain is built from TRBV20-1 and TRBJ2-7, with D maybe TRBD1 (6 bases). CDR3 length: 11 residues. Looked up from germline, CDR1 is DFQATT and CDR2 is SNEGSKA (reference sequence). V lost 6 bases and J lost 3, with 9 bases in between. In DNA form, the CDR3 reads TGCAGTGCAACACAGGGCTACGAGCAGTACTTC. It specifies CSATQGYEQYF.

The sample holds many counts of this clonotype. The gene calls are TRBV29-1 and TRBJ2-1; no clear D gene. This CDR3 is 13 amino acids long. Trimming removed 4 bases at V and 2 bases at J, with 9 bases between. The germline gives CDR1 SQVTM, CDR2 ANQGSEA. The CDR3: CSVGRLAYNEQFF. The DNA of the CDR3 is TGCAGCGTTGGGCGGCTAGCCTACAATGAGCAGTTCTTC.

This clonotype came up many times. The gene calls are TRBV6-6 and TRBJ1-5; D remains unclear. Trimming stripped 0 bases from V and 3 bases from J, with 9 bases between. Per germline, CDR1 MNHNY and CDR2 SVGAGI (reference sequence). This CDR3 region has 15 residues. The CDR3 sequence: CASSYSNRINQPQHF. CDR3 in DNA: TGTGCCAGCAGTTACTCGAATAGGATCAATCAGCCCCAGCATTTT.

The V gene is TRBV7-2, the J gene TRBJ2-5; perhaps TRBD2 as D (6 bases). V lost 2 bases and J lost 2, with 15 bases in between. Germline CDR1 SGHTA, CDR2 FQGNSA. The CDR3 length is 16 residues. The CDR3 DNA reads TGTGCCAGCAGCTTAAGCGGTTCAGGGAGGCAAGAGACCCAGTACTTC. Amino acid sequence: CASSLSGSGRQETQYF. The variable domain in full, completed from reference TRBV7-2 and TRBJ2-5, reads GAGVSQSPSNKVTEKGKDVELRCDPISGHTALYWYRQSLGQGLEFLIYFQGNSAPDKSGLPSDRFSAERTGGSVSTLTIQRTQQEDSAVYLCASSLSGSGRQETQYFGPGTRLLVL.

This clonotype has just a few counts. The V call is TRBV7-2, the J call TRBJ1-5; the match to TRBD1 covers 7 bases. CDR1 and CDR2 from the germline V gene are SGHTA and FQGNSA. Trimming took 4 bases from V and 2 from J; bases not matched to a gene: 11. The CDR3 length is 17 residues. The chain's CDR3 is CASSSHSTGLGNQPQHF. The DNA for the CDR3 is TGTGCCAGCAGCTCCCATTCGACAGGGCTCGGCAATCAGCCCCAGCATTTT.

This clonotype was found a few times. The rearrangement joins TRBV20-1 to TRBJ2-1, with 8 nucleotides matching TRBD2. J lost 1 base, V lost 0 bases, and 2 bases had no gene match. From germline, CDR1 is DFQATT and CDR2 SNEGSKA (reference sequence). This CDR3 is 15 amino acids long. This chain's CDR3 is CSARERGVSYNEQFF. CDR3 sequence (DNA): TGCAGTGCTAGAGAGCGGGGGGTTTCCTACAATGAGCAGTTCTTC.

This clonotype was counted many times. The V call is TRBV7-9, the J call TRBJ1-4, with D possibly matching TRBD1 (5 bases). Germline CDR1 is SEHNR and CDR2 is FQNEAQ (reference sequence). V lost 5 bases and J lost 7, with 11 bases in between. The CDR3 spans 13 residues. The CDR3 DNA reads TGTGCCAGCAGCATCGGACATCCTGAAAAACTGTTTTTT. Protein: CASSIGHPEKLFF.

This clonotype appeared many times. In DNA form, the CDR3 reads TGTGCCAGCAGCTTACGAATACAAAGGGAGACCCAGTACTTC. It is translated as CASSLRIQRETQYF. The chain links TRBV11-2 to TRBJ2-5; no reliable D call. V was pared by 2 bases and J by 5 bases, with 12 bases between. In germline, CDR1 is SGHAT, CDR2 FQNNGV. This CDR3 comprises 14 residues.

The chain carries TRBV20-1 and TRBJ2-4, with D possibly matching TRBD1 (6 bases). CDR3 length equals 16 residues. Trimming took off 7 bases at V and 7 bases at J, with 26 bases between the two ends. CDR1 and CDR2 from the germline V gene are DFQATT and SNEGSKA (reference sequence). CDR3 amino acids: CSVLDPQGFGENIQYF. The CDR3 DNA follows: TGCAGTGTCCTCGACCCGCAGGGGTTTGGGGAGAACATTCAGTACTTC.

This clonotype was detected many times. The chain has TRBV5-1 and TRBJ2-7, with D perhaps TRBD1 (6 bases). The V and J ends lost 1 base and 3 bases respectively, with 20 bases between them. CDR3 size: 17 residues. Germline V gene sequence: CDR1 SGHRS, CDR2 YFSETQ. In DNA, the CDR3 is TGCGCCAGCAGCTTGCACAGCCAGGGGCAGGGCGTCTACGAGCAGTACTTC. Translated: CASSLHSQGQGVYEQYF.

The table lists this clonotype with many counts. This chain links TRBV3-1 with TRBJ2-7; TRBD1 aligns across 9 bases. The CDR3 totals 12 residues. V gave up 8 bases and J gave up 3 bases; unmatched junction bases: 2. Germline loops: CDR1 LGHDT, CDR2 YNNKEL (reference sequence). This CDR3 is CASRDRDYEQYF. CDR3 bases: TGTGCCAGCCGGGACAGGGACTACGAGCAGTACTTC.

This clonotype was counted ten times or more. The chain recombines TRBV18 with TRBJ2-3, with D perhaps TRBD1 (6 bases). This CDR3 has 13 amino acids. Germline values: CDR1 KGHSH, CDR2 LQKENI. The V end lost 4 bases, the J end lost 9 bases, and 14 bases lay between the germline ends. CDR3 protein: CASSRGTGNTQYF. CDR3 DNA: TGTGCCAGCTCACGCGGAACAGGGAACACGCAGTATTTT. Complete variable domain (other parts from reference TRBV18 and TRBJ2-3): NAGVMQNPRHLVRRRGQEARLRCSPMKGHSHVYWYRQLPEEGLKFMVYLQKENIIDESGMPKERFSAEFPKEGPSILRIQQVVRGDSAAYFCASSRGTGNTQYFGPGTRLTVL.

This clonotype has ten or more counts. V is TRBV10-3 and J is TRBJ1-1, with D possibly TRBD1 on 5 matching bases. The CDR3 runs 11 residues. V was clipped by 8 bases and J by 8 bases, with 12 bases between them. Germline V gives CDR1 ENHRY, CDR2 SYGVKD. DNA for the CDR3: TGTGCCATCGGGGACTTACAAGAAGCTTTCTTT. Its protein product is CAIGDLQEAFF.

This rearrangement joins TRBV20-1 to TRBJ1-2; D is perhaps TRBD1 (5 bases). V was shortened by 4 bases and J by 4 bases, with 16 bases between the two germline ends. This CDR3 is built from 14 residues. Germline CDR1 and CDR2: DFQATT and SNEGSKA (reference sequence). CDR3 residues: CSAKTPRDFYGYTF. Here the CDR3 DNA reads TGCAGTGCTAAGACCCCCAGGGATTTCTATGGCTACACCTTC.

The sample holds many counts of this clonotype. The V call is TRBV10-3, the J call TRBJ1-6; D unresolved. V dropped 6 bases and J dropped 3 bases, with 12 bases sitting between them. Germline V gene sequence: CDR1 ENHRY, CDR2 SYGVKD. The length of the CDR3 is 15 residues. CDR3 sequence reads: CAIRHDGSYNSPLHF. CDR3 nucleotides: TGTGCCATCAGACATGACGGGAGCTATAATTCACCCCTCCACTTT.

The V and J genes are TRBV20-1 and TRBJ2-3; the match to TRBD1 covers 7 bases. This CDR3 has 18 residues. Trimming took 1 base from V and 1 from J; bases not matched to a gene: 14. CDR1 and CDR2 (germline): DFQATT, SNEGSKA (reference sequence). In DNA form, the CDR3 reads TGCAGTGCTAGAGGAGGCCCCGGGACAGTGGGGGGCACAGATACGCAGTATTTT. Protein product: CSARGGPGTVGGTDTQYF.

This clonotype has a handful of counts. The rearrangement joins TRBV7-2 to TRBJ1-5; D not certain. This CDR3 region has 13 residues. The V gene lost 3 bases and the J gene lost 9 bases, with 12 bases spanning the gap. CDR1 and CDR2 from the germline V gene are SGHTA and FQGNSA. The CDR3 reads CASSLTWSGPQHF. CDR3 nucleotide sequence: TGTGCCAGCAGCTTGACATGGAGTGGGCCCCAGCATTTT.

This chain connects TRBV11-1 to TRBJ2-2; D tentatively fits TRBD1 or TRBD2 (5 bases each). Trimming shortened V by 5 bases and J by 1 base, and 11 bases separated the two germline ends. Germline CDR1 and CDR2: SGHAT and FQDESV (reference sequence). This CDR3 spans 15 amino acids. The CDR3 region has the DNA TGTGCCAGCAGCCGAGGGGCCCGGAACACCGGGGAGCTGTTTTTT. This translates into CASSRGARNTGELFF.

By sample share, this clonotype is medium-sized. The chain is built from TRBV29-1 and TRBJ2-3; TRBD2 agrees at 8 bases. The CDR3 runs to 14 residues. Per germline, CDR1 SQVTM and CDR2 ANQGSEA. The ends lost 7 bases at V and 2 bases at J; junction bases unmatched: 8. CDR3 protein: CSARSGAVTDTQYF. For the CDR3, the DNA is TGCAGCGCCCGTAGCGGGGCCGTCACAGATACGCAGTATTTT.

This clonotype was observed many times. The chain has TRBV15 and TRBJ1-5, with D uncertain. This CDR3 comprises 15 residues. Trimming removed 0 bases from V and 6 bases from J, with 12 bases in between. Germline V CDR1 and CDR2: LNHNV, YYDKDF (reference sequence). CDR3 in amino acids: CATSRDPDSGQPQHF. For the CDR3, the DNA is TGTGCCACCAGCAGAGATCCGGATTCCGGTCAGCCCCAGCATTTT.